The rows below give T cell receptor beta chains drawn from one sample of a study of control samples from healthy donors and cancer patients. Data came from immunoSEQ multiplex PCR; TCRdb stores just in-frame clones and leaves some out. The profile covers some 250,000 clones, with over 75% appearing a single time and more than 10% taken by the ten largest. Input material: PBMCs. Receptor source: a woman between 55 and 75 years old with lung cancer. The CDR3 runs from the conserved cysteine through the conserved F or W. D genes are given only for firm matches. Size tells how often a clone was seen (once, few, many) or the class of an expanded clone, and some rows leave it out.

j_call clone_size d_call v_call cdr3_length cdr3_nt cdr3_aa
TRBJ1-1 . . TRBV5-6 15 TGTGCCAGCAGTACGAACCCGACAGGTAACACTGAAGCTTTCTTT CASSTNPTGNTEAFF
TRBJ2-7 . . TRBV2 14 TGTGCCAGCAGCAAAGGGGGATACTCCTACGAGCAGTACTTC CASSKGGYSYEQYF
TRBJ1-4 . . TRBV30 14 TGTGCCTGGAGTGCGACGGATTTTAATGAAAAACTGTTTTTT CAWSATDFNEKLFF
TRBJ2-7 . . TRBV6-5 13 TGTGCCAGCAGTTACAAGGCCGGGAACGAGCAGTACTTC CASSYKAGNEQYF
TRBJ1-1 . . TRBV15 11 TGTGCCACCATTGACGACACTGAAGCTTTCTTT CATIDDTEAFF
TRBJ1-2 . . TRBV5-1 14 TGCGCCAGCAGCTCAGGGGACACTAACTATGGCTACACCTTC CASSSGDTNYGYTF
TRBJ2-2 . . TRBV25-1 14 TGTGCCAGCAGTGGGGTACAGAGGGGAAGTTGGCTGTTTTTT CASSGVQRGSWLFF
TRBJ2-1 . TRBD1 TRBV12-3/TRBV12-4 13 TGTGCCAGCAGCGGGACAGTATACAATGAGCAGTTCTTC CASSGTVYNEQFF
TRBJ2-3 . . TRBV4-2 18 TGTGCCAGCAGCCAAGATCCCCTGACTAGTATCTCGGCAGATACGCAGTATTTT CASSQDPLTSISADTQYF
TRBJ2-7 once TRBD2 TRBV28 15 TGTGCCAGCAGGATCGGGAGGGCGACGGACTACGAGCAGTACTTC CASRIGRATDYEQYF
TRBJ1-2 . . TRBV7-3 13 TGTGCCAGCAGCTTAAGTGGTGGCTATGGCTACACCTTC CASSLSGGYGYTF
TRBJ1-2 . . TRBV2 14 TGTGCCAGCAGTGAGGGGGCATCCCTCTATGGCTACACCTTC CASSEGASLYGYTF
TRBJ2-7 . . TRBV18 14 TGTGCCAGCTCATTCGACAGAAACTCCTACGAGCAGTACTTC CASSFDRNSYEQYF
TRBJ2-5 once . TRBV5-5 15 TGTGCCAGCAGCTGGCTGAGGGACTCCACGGAGACCCAGTACTTC CASSWLRDSTETQYF
TRBJ1-1 . . TRBV6-6 14 TGTGCCAGCAGTTACTCGGAGGGCAGTACTGAAGCTTTCTTT CASSYSEGSTEAFF
TRBJ1-4 . TRBD1 TRBV7-3 15 TGTGCCAGCAGCTACCGGACAGGGCTTAGCGAAAAACTGTTTTTT CASSYRTGLSEKLFF
TRBJ2-7 . TRBD2 TRBV28 16 TGTGCCAGCAGCCGAATAACTAGCGGGAGGGCCCACGAGCAGTACTTC CASSRITSGRAHEQYF
TRBJ1-1 few . TRBV12-3/TRBV12-4 12 TGTGCCAGCAGTCTAAAGCGGACTGAAGCTTTCTTT CASSLKRTEAFF
TRBJ1-5 few . TRBV19 17 TGTGCCAGTACCGTAGGGACGGGGCTATATAGCAATCAGCCCCAGCATTTT CASTVGTGLYSNQPQHF
TRBJ1-2 . TRBD1 TRBV7-3 15 TGTGCCAGCAGCCCGGGGACAGGGGATCGCTATGGCTACACCTTC CASSPGTGDRYGYTF
TRBJ1-6 . . TRBV6-6 16 TGTGCCAGCAGTTATTTACGGCCTGCCGATAATTCACCCCTCCACTTT CASSYLRPADNSPLHF
TRBJ2-7 . . TRBV7-9 14 TGTGCCAGCAGCTTAACCAGGCAGACCTACGAGCAGTACTTC CASSLTRQTYEQYF
TRBJ2-4 . TRBD1 TRBV3-1/TRBV3-2 16 TGTGCCAGCAGCCAGGCCGGACAGGTAGCCAAAAACATTCAGTACTTC CASSQAGQVAKNIQYF
TRBJ1-3 . . TRBV30 12 TGTGCCTGGAGTGTAGTCCTCGGGGCCATATATTTT CAWSVVLGAIYF
TRBJ1-1 . TRBD1 TRBV5-1 15 TGCGCCAGCAGCTTGACCGTCCAGGGGGGCACTGAAGCTTTCTTT CASSLTVQGGTEAFF
TRBJ1-2 . TRBD1 TRBV30 13 TGTGCCTGGAGTGAACAGGGGGCAGAAGGCTACACCTTC CAWSEQGAEGYTF
TRBJ1-3 . . TRBV5-1 14 TGCGCCAGCAGCGCGGACACGTACGGAAACACCATATATTTT CASSADTYGNTIYF
TRBJ1-1 few . TRBV11-2 15 TGTGCCACCCATGGGACCAGGGGATCGATTTTTGAAGCTTTCTTT CATHGTRGSIFEAFF
TRBJ1-2 . . TRBV5-1 14 TGCGCCAGCAGCCTGTCGGACGGGAACTATGGCTACACCTTC CASSLSDGNYGYTF
TRBJ2-7 . TRBD1 TRBV11-1 14 TGTGCCAGCAGCCAGGACAGGGTCTTCAACGAGCAGTACTTC CASSQDRVFNEQYF
TRBJ1-1 once . TRBV20-1 12 TGCAGTGCTAGTTTCAGTAGAGACAGGTCTTTCTTT CSASFSRDRSFF
TRBJ1-3 . . TRBV3-1/TRBV3-2 12 TGTGCCAGCAGCCTAGACGGGGACACCATATATTTT CASSLDGDTIYF
TRBJ2-7 few TRBD2 TRBV5-4 15 TGTGCCAGCAGCGTCGGGGGGTTAGCGGGAAACGAGCAGTACTTC CASSVGGLAGNEQYF
TRBJ2-1 . TRBD2 TRBV10-2 14 TGCGCCAGCAGTGCGACTAGCGGGTACAATGAGCAGTTCTTC CASSATSGYNEQFF
TRBJ2-2 . . TRBV9 13 TGTGCCAGCAGCCGACAGGTTGGGGGGGAGCTGTTTTTT CASSRQVGGELFF
TRBJ1-1 . . TRBV5-1 14 TGCGCCAGCAGCAACCCCCGCCCGGGCACTGAAGCCTTCTTT CASSNPRPGTEAFF
TRBJ2-1 . . TRBV7-2 15 TGTGCCAGCAGCTTAGACGGGGCGCCCTACAATGAGCAGTTCTTC CASSLDGAPYNEQFF
TRBJ1-5 once TRBD1 TRBV5-5 16 TGTGCCAGCAGCTTGGTGGCCACAGGGGGCAATCAGCCCCAGCATTTT CASSLVATGGNQPQHF
TRBJ1-1 . . TRBV28 12 TGTGCCAGCAGTTTACAGGGGACTGAAGCTTTCTTT CASSLQGTEAFF
TRBJ1-2 . TRBD1 TRBV2 15 TGTGCCAGCAGTCCCGGGACAGGGGGGATCTATGGCTACACCTTC CASSPGTGGIYGYTF
TRBJ2-1 . TRBD1 TRBV28 16 TGTGCCAGCAGCCCAGGGGGACAAAATCGTATGGTTGGGCAGTTCTTC CASSPGGQNRMVGQFF
TRBJ1-5 once . TRBV28 15 TGTGCCAGAGACGAGGGCACCACTCCCAATCAGCCCCAGCATTTT CARDEGTTPNQPQHF
TRBJ1-4 . . TRBV6-5 13 TGTGCCAGCAGTAGGCAGGATAATGAAAAACTGTTTTTT CASSRQDNEKLFF
TRBJ2-6 . . TRBV5-4 16 TGTGCCAGCAGCTTGGATTCGATCACTGGGGCCAACGTCCTGACTTTC CASSLDSITGANVLTF
TRBJ1-1 . . TRBV27 13 TGTGCCAGCAGTTTTGCAGGGAACACTGAAGCTTTCTTT CASSFAGNTEAFF
TRBJ1-5 . . TRBV27 15 TGTGCCAGCAGTTTAGCCAGCTATAGCAATCAGCCCCAGCATTTT CASSLASYSNQPQHF
TRBJ2-5 . . TRBV18 13 TGTGCCAGCTCACGGGACCGCCAAGAGACCCAGTACTTC CASSRDRQETQYF
TRBJ1-1 . . TRBV5-1 15 TGCGCCAGCAGCCCGGGACATCAGGTGGGCACTGAAGCTTTCTTT CASSPGHQVGTEAFF
TRBJ2-7 . TRBD2 TRBV4-1 14 TGCGCCAGCAGCCAAGGCCTAGCGGGGTACGAGCAGTACTTC CASSQGLAGYEQYF
TRBJ2-3 . . TRBV19 15 TGTGCCAGTAGTAACGACGGCCTGTGGGGAGATACGCAGTATTTT CASSNDGLWGDTQYF
TRBJ2-7 . TRBD2 TRBV30 13 TGTGCCTGGAGTTCACTAGCGGCCTACGAGCAGTACTTC CAWSSLAAYEQYF
TRBJ1-1 once TRBD1 TRBV5-4 15 TGTGCCAGCAGCCTGGAAAGGGACAGGGGCACTGAAGCTTTCTTT CASSLERDRGTEAFF
TRBJ1-1 once . TRBV5-6 14 TGTGCCAGCAGCCTGGGATGGGGGAACACTGAAGCTTTCTTT CASSLGWGNTEAFF
TRBJ2-2 . . TRBV30 14 TGTGCCTGGAGGCGGGACGCAAACACCGGGGAGCTGTTTTTT CAWRRDANTGELFF